These 8 T cell receptor beta chains came from one sample sequenced in a study of OX40 agonist ivuxolimab in advanced cancers. Measured with immunoSEQ multiplex PCR; TCRdb has only the in-frame clones, and not every one. The top ten clones hold about 0.51% of a sample with 65,000 to 95,000 clones, about four fifths of them seen once. The sample was CD4+ or CD8+ T cells sorted from blood, taken in a trial of the OX40 agonist ivuxolimab. The receptors here all came from an adult with an advanced solid tumor such as melanoma, head and neck, liver or kidney cancer.

Of note for this clone: The sample contains more than one DNA sequence encoding this CDR3. The V gene is TRBV4-3, the J gene TRBJ2-7; 10 bases agree with TRBD2. Germline V gene lookup returns CDR1 LGHNA and CDR2 YSLEER. The CDR3 is made up of 15 amino acids. V lost 2 bases, J lost 2 bases, and 3 bases stayed unmatched. DNA for the CDR3: TGCGCCAGCAGCCAACGGCTAGCGGGAGCCTACGAGCAGTACTTC. Protein product: CASSQRLAGAYEQYF.

This chain joins TRBV11-2 and TRBJ2-7, with D possibly being TRBD1 (5 bases). The V end lost 1 base, the J end lost 3 bases, and 16 bases lay between the germline ends. The CDR3 is made up of 16 amino acids. The germline V gene encodes CDR1 SGHAT and CDR2 FQNNGV. The CDR3, as DNA: TGTGCCAGCAGCTTAGTCTCCGCAGGGTTTGACTACGAGCAGTACTTC. It translates to CASSLVSAGFDYEQYF.

The V call is TRBV9, the J call TRBJ2-5; 8 bases are a match to TRBD2. The CDR3 sequence is 14 residues long. Germline V lookup: CDR1 SGDLS, CDR2 YYNGEE. Germline trimming cut 4 bases from V and 2 bases from J; bases unmatched to any gene: 4. CDR3 loop: CASSPGGRQETQYF. The CDR3 DNA reads TGTGCCAGCAGCCCGGGGGGGCGGCAAGAGACCCAGTACTTC.

The chain is built from TRBV5-1 and TRBJ2-5; 7 bases fit TRBD1. Unmatched junction bases numbered 9, after V lost 0 bases and J lost 4 bases. Germline V gene data show CDR1 as SGHRS and CDR2 as YFSETQ. There are 16 residues in the CDR3. This CDR3 reads CASSLETGAAGETQYF. CDR3 DNA sequence: TGCGCCAGCAGCTTGGAAACAGGGGCCGCGGGAGAGACCCAGTACTTC.

The chain joins TRBV30 to TRBJ2-2; 7 nucleotides match TRBD2. CDR1 and CDR2 (germline): GTSNPN, SVGIG (reference sequence). CDR3 length: 15 amino acids. Trimming took 3 bases from V and 0 from J; bases not matched to a gene: 4. CDR3 nucleotide sequence: TGTGCCTGGAGCGGGGGGTACTCGAACACCGGGGAGCTGTTTTTT. Its translation is CAWSGGYSNTGELFF. Filled out from reference TRBV30 and TRBJ2-2, the complete variable domain reads SQTIHQWPATLVQPVGSPLSLECTVEGTSNPNLYWYRQAAGRGLQLLFYSVGIGQISSEVPQNLSASRPQDRQFILSSKKLLLSDSGFYLCAWSGGYSNTGELFFGEGSRLTVL.

A few counts support this clone. DNA for the CDR3: TGTGCCAGCAGCGTAGCCCAGCGCCCCTCGGATTCACCCCTCCACTTT. This translates into CASSVAQRPSDSPLHF. The genes are TRBV9 and TRBJ1-6, with unresolved D. This CDR3 is 16 amino acids long. The germline gives CDR1 SGDLS, CDR2 YYNGEE. V lost 0 bases and J 8 bases, leaving 15 bases between the germline ends.

The chain recombines TRBV11-1 with TRBJ2-7, with 7 bases fitting TRBD1. CDR1 is SGHAT and CDR2 is FQDESV in the germline V gene (reference sequence). CDR3 length: 14 residues. Trimming cost V 5 bases and J 0 bases; bases outside gene matches: 4. The chain's CDR3 is CASSPGQSSYEQYF. In DNA, the CDR3 is TGTGCCAGCAGCCCGGGACAGAGCTCCTACGAGCAGTACTTC.

The V gene is TRBV15, the J gene TRBJ2-3; no clear D gene. CDR1 is LNHNV, CDR2 YYDKDF, per germline (reference sequence). The CDR3 has 13 residues. V lost 2 bases, J lost 2 bases, and 5 bases lay in between. This chain's CDR3 is CATSRSFTDTQYF. The CDR3 DNA reads TGTGCCACCAGCAGATCTTTCACAGATACGCAGTATTTT.